Sequencing of this T cell receptor (beta chain) was carried out in a study of blood T cells in healthy people across ages. General study findings and limits: Naive CD4+ cells and diversity were both higher in long-lived donors than in aged donors. With naive T cell percentage, TCR beta diversity showed a strong correlation.

This CDR3 is 12 amino acids long. CDR1 SGHTA and CDR2 FQGNSA come from the germline V gene. V gave up 3 bases and J gave up 6 bases, with 6 bases separating them. Each individual donor underwent a draw of approximately 10 milliliters of peripheral blood. Together with a sample-barcoded 5' primer, a J-beta primer mix was included in a second PCR lasting 7 to 11 cycles. TCRdb independently ran MiXCR on the 5' RACE reads; one entry per CDR3 protein. The sample has about a million distinct CDR3 sequences; 48% are singletons. As regards this clonotype: Its antigen is still unknown.

The chain employs TRBV7-2 and TRBJ2-1; D remains unclear. The clonotype comes from a man aged 30 to 39 in good health. Source material: blood. The CDR3 region is CASSFPSNEQFF. Written as DNA, the CDR3 is TGTGCCAGCAGCTTTCCCTCCAATGAGCAGTTCTTC.